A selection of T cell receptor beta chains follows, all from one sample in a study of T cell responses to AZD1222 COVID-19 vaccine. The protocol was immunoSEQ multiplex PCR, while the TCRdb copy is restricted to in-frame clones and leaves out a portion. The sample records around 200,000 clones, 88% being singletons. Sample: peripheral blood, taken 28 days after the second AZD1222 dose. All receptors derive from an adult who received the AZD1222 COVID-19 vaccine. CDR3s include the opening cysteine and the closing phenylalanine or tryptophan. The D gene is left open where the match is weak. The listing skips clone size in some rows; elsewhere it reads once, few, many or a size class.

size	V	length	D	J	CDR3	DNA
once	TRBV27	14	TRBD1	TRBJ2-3	CASSRQGATDTQYF	TGTGCCAGCAGCCGACAGGGGGCAACAGATACGCAGTATTTT
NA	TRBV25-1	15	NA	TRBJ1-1	CASSEKGRVGTEAFF	TGTGCCAGCAGTGAAAAAGGCAGGGTAGGCACTGAAGCTTTCTTT
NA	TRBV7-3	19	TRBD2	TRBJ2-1	CASSLTGTSGWSSYNEQFF	TGTGCCAGCAGCTTAACAGGGACTAGCGGCTGGAGCTCCTACAATGAGCAGTTCTTC
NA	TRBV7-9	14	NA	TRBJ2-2	CASSPRWGTGELFF	TGTGCCAGCAGCCCCAGGTGGGGCACCGGGGAGCTGTTTTTT
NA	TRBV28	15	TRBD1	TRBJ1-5	CASRNPGQGGQPQHF	TGTGCCAGCAGAAATCCGGGACAGGGAGGCCAGCCCCAGCATTTT
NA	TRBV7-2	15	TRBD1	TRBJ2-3	CASSFDRGLQDTQYF	TGTGCCAGCAGCTTTGACAGGGGGCTCCAAGATACGCAGTATTTT
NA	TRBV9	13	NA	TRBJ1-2	CASSPYRDGGYTF	TGTGCCAGCAGCCCTTACCGTGACGGGGGCTACACCTTC
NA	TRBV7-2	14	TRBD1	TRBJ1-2	CASSLETGGYGYTF	TGTGCCAGCAGCTTAGAGACAGGGGGCTATGGCTACACCTTC
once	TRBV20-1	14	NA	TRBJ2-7	CSASRRGRYDEQYF	TGCAGTGCTAGTAGACGGGGGCGTTACGACGAGCAGTACTTC
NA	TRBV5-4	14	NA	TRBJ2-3	CASSSGSYTDTQYF	TGTGCCAGCAGCTCCGGGTCCTACACAGATACGCAGTATTTT
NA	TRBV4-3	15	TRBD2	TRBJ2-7	CASSRSGESSYEQYF	TGCGCCAGCAGCCGGAGCGGGGAGAGCTCCTACGAGCAGTACTTC
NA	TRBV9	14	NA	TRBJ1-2	CASSVEGGAQGYTF	TGTGCCAGCAGCGTAGAAGGGGGGGCGCAGGGCTACACCTTC
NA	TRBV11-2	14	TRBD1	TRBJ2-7	CASSLSGTGYEQYF	TGTGCCAGCAGCTTATCCGGGACAGGATACGAGCAGTACTTC
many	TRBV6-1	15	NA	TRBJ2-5	CASSELGGGQETQYF	TGTGCCAGCAGTGAGCTAGGGGGTGGCCAAGAGACCCAGTACTTC
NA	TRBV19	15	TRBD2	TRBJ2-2	CASSMTSANTGELFF	TGTGCCAGTAGTATGACTAGCGCGAACACCGGGGAGCTGTTTTTT
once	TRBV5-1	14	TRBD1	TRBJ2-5	CASSTGTGRETQYF	TGCGCCAGCAGTACCGGGACAGGTCGTGAGACCCAGTACTTC
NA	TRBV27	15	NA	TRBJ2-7	CASSFVRSGPYEQYF	TGTGCCAGCAGTTTTGTTCGGAGCGGTCCATACGAGCAGTACTTC
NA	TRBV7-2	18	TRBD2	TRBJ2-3	CASSLASGTSGSQDTQYF	TGTGCCAGCAGCTTAGCCTCCGGGACTAGCGGGAGTCAAGATACGCAGTATTTT
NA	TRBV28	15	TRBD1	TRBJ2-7	CASSGDRGSPYEQYF	TGTGCCAGCAGTGGGGACAGGGGGTCCCCCTACGAGCAGTACTTC
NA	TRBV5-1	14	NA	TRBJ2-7	CASSFGTETYEQYF	TGCGCCAGCAGCTTCGGGACTGAAACCTACGAGCAGTACTTC
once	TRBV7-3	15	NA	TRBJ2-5	CASSYQGGGQETQYF	TGTGCCAGCAGCTACCAAGGAGGCGGGCAAGAGACCCAGTACTTC
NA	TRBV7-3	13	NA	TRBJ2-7	CASSLTGGYEQYF	TGTGCCAGCAGCTTAACGGGGGGTTACGAGCAGTACTTC